The clone carrying this T cell receptor (beta chain) was recorded at least ten times. Its antigen remains unknown. This sample stems from a study of T cells in Graves' hyperthyroidism and ophthalmopathy. The study's findings and limits: Before onset, ophthalmopathy was predicted by the model a median around 6 months earlier. In blood, most of the thyroid clonotypes expanded above 0.001 were also present.

There were TCR beta CDR3 regions amplified from RNA transcripts. Using the HTBI primer set, a first-round RT-PCR was run on the TCR CDR3. MiXCR, run by TCRdb on the multiplex PCR reads, gives a single entry per CDR3 protein. This table holds around 520,000 distinct CDR3 sequences, 12% to 15% found once. Participants, patients aged 18 to 65, had newly diagnosed hyperthyroidism with a duration under 2 months. PBMCs were collected from an approximately 9.4 ml volume of fresh peripheral blood. The CDR3 loop spans 15 amino acids. The V segment lost 2 bases and the J segment 3 bases; nucleotides outside the gene matches: 7. Germline CDR1 MDHEN, CDR2 SYDVKM.

Sequenced material: blood. The sequence came from a woman aged 40 to 49 with Graves' hyperthyroidism. V usage is TRBV28 and J usage is TRBJ2-7; 7 positions match TRBD1. The CDR3 loop is CASSLGPGQIYEQYF. The CDR3 bases are TGTGCCAGCAGTTTAGGGCCGGGACAGATCTACGAGCAGTACTTC.